Below, 20 T cell receptor beta chains from the same sample are listed, as sequenced in a study of T cells in localized non-small cell lung cancer. Clones were sequenced by immunoSEQ multiplex PCR, and TCRdb holds only the in-frame ones, with some missing. The sample contains 45,000 or so clones, around 86% of which appear only once. Specimen: PBMCs, collected before any cancer treatment. The receptors shown here come from a man aged 40 to 70 with stage II lung adenocarcinoma.

This clone was counted only a few times. The V gene is TRBV29-1, the J gene TRBJ1-1; perhaps TRBD1 as D (5 bases). CDR1 and CDR2 from the germline V gene are SQVTM and ANQGSEA. CDR3 size: 13 residues. The V gene lost 4 bases and the J gene lost 4 bases, with 13 bases spanning the gap. The CDR3 nucleotides are TGCAGCGTTGGGAAGGGGATCGGCACTGAAGCTTTCTTT. Amino acids: CSVGKGIGTEAFF. The complete variable domain, with remaining parts taken from reference TRBV29-1 and TRBJ1-1, reads SAVISQKPSRDICQRGTSLTIQCQVDSQVTMMFWYRQQPGQSLTLIATANQGSEATYESGFVIDKFPISRPNLTFSTLTVSNMSPEDSSIYLCSVGKGIGTEAFFGQGTRLTVV.

The V gene is TRBV4-1, the J gene TRBJ2-2; D perhaps matches TRBD2 (7 bases). Germline V gene data show CDR1 as MGHRA and CDR2 as YSYEKL. The CDR3 runs 17 residues. The V end lost 3 bases, the J end lost 5 bases, and 19 bases lay between the germline ends. The CDR3 DNA is TGCGCCAGCAGCCAGGCTCCACCGGGGGGCCGGACCGGGGAGCTGTTTTTT. It translates to CASSQAPPGGRTGELFF.

The chain carries TRBV15 and TRBJ2-5, with no clear D. V lost 3 bases and J 4 bases, leaving 9 bases between the germline ends. The CDR3 contains 13 residues. Germline CDR1 LNHNV, CDR2 YYDKDF (reference sequence). The CDR3: CATSRGGAETQYF. The CDR3 DNA sequence: TGTGCCACCAGCAGGGGTGGAGCAGAGACCCAGTACTTC.

This rearrangement joins TRBV19 to TRBJ2-7; 9 nucleotides align to TRBD1. CDR1 is LNHDA and CDR2 is SQIVND in the germline V gene (reference sequence). V dropped 7 bases and J dropped 3; count of bases not matched to a gene: 4. The CDR3 loop spans 13 amino acids. The CDR3 is CASNPGQGYEQYF. CDR3 DNA sequence: TGTGCCAGTAATCCGGGACAGGGCTACGAGCAGTACTTC.

The chain has TRBV9 and TRBJ1-1; D gene uncertain. The V and J ends lost 3 bases and 5 bases respectively, with 11 bases between them. Per the germline V gene, CDR1 is SGDLS and CDR2 is YYNGEE. The CDR3 sequence is 13 residues long. CDR3: CASSGGPRTEAFF. The CDR3 DNA reads as TGTGCCAGCAGCGGAGGGCCCCGGACTGAAGCTTTCTTT.

Here the CDR3 DNA reads TGTGCCAGCAGTGATAGTGCGGGTCCGGGCACAGATACGCAGTATTTT. This translates into CASSDSAGPGTDTQYF. The chain employs TRBV2 and TRBJ2-3; perhaps TRBD2 as D (5 bases). V was shortened by 3 bases and J by 1 base, with 14 bases between the two germline ends. The length of the CDR3 is 16 residues. The germline V gene encodes CDR1 SNHLY and CDR2 FYNNEI.

There are a few counts of this clone. The chain uses TRBV13 and TRBJ2-3, with unresolved D. The V and J ends lost 4 bases and 2 bases respectively, with 19 bases between them. Germline assignment: CDR1 PRHDT and CDR2 FYEKMQ (reference sequence). CDR3 size: 17 residues. The CDR3 region is CASSSFKRDFYTDTQYF. DNA of the CDR3: TGTGCCAGCAGCTCATTCAAGAGAGACTTCTACACAGATACGCAGTATTTT.

The chain carries TRBV6-5 and TRBJ2-1, with 8 bases fitting TRBD1. Germline CDR1 MNHEY, CDR2 SVGAGI. Trimming removed 6 bases from V and 4 bases from J; junction bases left unmatched: 2. There are 13 residues in the CDR3. The CDR3 DNA is TGTGCCAGCAGGGACAGGGATTACAATGAGCAGTTCTTC. This encodes CASRDRDYNEQFF.

The CDR3 bases are TGTGCCAGCAGCTACCTACCGGAGGGGGCTGGTGAGCAGTTCTTC. Residues: CASSYLPEGAGEQFF. The V gene is TRBV5-6, the J gene TRBJ2-1; a weak D match, TRBD1 (7 bases). Germline CDR1 reads SGHDT; CDR2 reads YYEEEE. This CDR3 has 15 amino acids. Trimming cost V 3 bases and J 9 bases, with 19 bases left between them.

The chain joins TRBV7-9 to TRBJ2-6; D remains unclear. V lost 4 bases to trimming and J lost 3 bases, with 13 bases between them. The length of the CDR3 is 16 residues. Germline CDR1 SEHNR, CDR2 FQNEAQ (reference sequence). This CDR3 is CASSWDRIGGANVLTF. The CDR3 DNA reads as TGTGCCAGCAGCTGGGATAGGATAGGTGGGGCCAACGTCCTGACTTTC.

The chain uses TRBV6-1 and TRBJ1-1; TRBD1 might be the D (5 bases). The germline V gene has CDR1 MNHNS and CDR2 SASEGT. The CDR3 is 11 residues long. Trimming pared 6 bases from V and 8 bases from J, leaving 10 bases between. In DNA form, the CDR3 reads TGTGCCAGCAGCCTCGGGGGGGAAGCTTTCTTT. This encodes CASSLGGEAFF.

This chain links TRBV2 with TRBJ1-4; the D is unclear. This CDR3 is 13 amino acids long. CDR1 is SNHLY, CDR2 FYNNEI, per germline. Trimming pared 5 bases from V and 8 bases from J, leaving 12 bases between. The CDR3 protein is CASSKNRGEKLFF. CDR3 nucleotide sequence: TGTGCCAGCAGTAAAAACCGGGGAGAAAAACTGTTTTTT. Full variable domain (outside the CDR3, taken from reference TRBV2 and TRBJ1-4): EPEVTQTPSHQVTQMGQEVILRCVPISNHLYFYWYRQILGQKVEFLVSFYNNEISEKSEIFDDQFSVERPDGSNFTLKIRSTKLEDSAMYFCASSKNRGEKLFFGSGTQLSVL.

The chain combines TRBV10-3 with TRBJ2-5; D is perhaps TRBD2 (6 bases). V lost 2 bases to trimming and J lost 3 bases, with 10 bases between them. Germline assignment: CDR1 ENHRY and CDR2 SYGVKD. The CDR3 runs to 14 residues. The CDR3 reads CAISEPRLEETQYF. The CDR3 DNA sequence: TGTGCCATCAGTGAGCCCAGACTAGAAGAGACCCAGTACTTC.

V is TRBV19 and J is TRBJ1-2, with D maybe TRBD1 (5 bases). CDR1 is LNHDA, CDR2 SQIVND, per germline (reference sequence). This CDR3 has 19 residues. The germline V and J ends were trimmed by 3 bases and 0 bases, with 23 bases remaining between them. In DNA, the CDR3 is TGTGCCAGTAGTATTTACTCCCCCTCCGGGACCGCCGCTAACTATGGCTACACCTTC. Protein: CASSIYSPSGTAANYGYTF.

V gene TRBV23-1 combines with J gene TRBJ1-6; no firm D call. TRBV23-1 is an ORF, and what it does is uncertain. V shed 1 base and J shed 9 bases, with 10 bases lying between them. This CDR3 comprises 14 residues. For the CDR3, the DNA is TGCGCCAGCAGTCAATGGGCTATCGGTTCACCCCTCCACTTT. Protein: CASSQWAIGSPLHF.

This chain connects TRBV30 to TRBJ2-2; no firm D call. CDR1 and CDR2 (germline): GTSNPN, SVGIG (reference sequence). CDR3 size: 11 residues. The ends were cut back, 4 bases at V and 9 bases at J, with 9 bases in the middle. CDR3 sequence: CAWKRSRELFF. The CDR3 nucleotides read TGTGCCTGGAAGCGTTCGAGGGAGCTGTTTTTT.

This rearrangement joins TRBV6-1 to TRBJ2-5; D remains unclear. Trimming left V 7 bases short and J 2 bases short, with 14 bases between. From germline, CDR1 is MNHNS and CDR2 SASEGT. The CDR3 spans 14 residues. The CDR3 loop is CASILWVGQETQYF. CDR3 nucleotides: TGTGCCAGCATCTTGTGGGTTGGGCAAGAGACCCAGTACTTC.

The rearrangement links TRBV5-1 to TRBJ2-5; 13 nucleotides align to TRBD2. After removal of 4 bases from V and 4 bases from J, the junction contained 7 bases not matched to a gene. The germline V gene encodes CDR1 SGHRS and CDR2 YFSETQ. This CDR3 is 16 amino acids long. CDR3 amino acids: CASSTELAGGGETQYF. In DNA form, the CDR3 reads TGCGCCAGCAGCACAGAACTAGCGGGGGGGGGAGAGACCCAGTACTTC.

This chain joins TRBV2 and TRBJ1-5; a weak D match, TRBD1 (6 bases). V was shortened by 8 bases and J by 0 bases, with 11 bases between the two germline ends. CDR1 is SNHLY and CDR2 is FYNNEI in the germline V gene. This CDR3 region has 14 residues. DNA for the CDR3: TGTGCCAGCGGGGACATATATAGCAATCAGCCCCAGCATTTT. It translates to CASGDIYSNQPQHF.

The chain couples TRBV6-1 to TRBJ2-7; perhaps TRBD1 as D (5 bases). Trimming stripped 3 bases from V and 2 bases from J, with 14 bases between. Germline V gene sequence: CDR1 MNHNS, CDR2 SASEGT. This CDR3 spans 15 amino acids. The CDR3 is CASSELPTGAYEQYV. The CDR3 region has the DNA TGTGCCAGCAGTGAGTTACCCACAGGAGCCTACGAGCAGTACGTC.